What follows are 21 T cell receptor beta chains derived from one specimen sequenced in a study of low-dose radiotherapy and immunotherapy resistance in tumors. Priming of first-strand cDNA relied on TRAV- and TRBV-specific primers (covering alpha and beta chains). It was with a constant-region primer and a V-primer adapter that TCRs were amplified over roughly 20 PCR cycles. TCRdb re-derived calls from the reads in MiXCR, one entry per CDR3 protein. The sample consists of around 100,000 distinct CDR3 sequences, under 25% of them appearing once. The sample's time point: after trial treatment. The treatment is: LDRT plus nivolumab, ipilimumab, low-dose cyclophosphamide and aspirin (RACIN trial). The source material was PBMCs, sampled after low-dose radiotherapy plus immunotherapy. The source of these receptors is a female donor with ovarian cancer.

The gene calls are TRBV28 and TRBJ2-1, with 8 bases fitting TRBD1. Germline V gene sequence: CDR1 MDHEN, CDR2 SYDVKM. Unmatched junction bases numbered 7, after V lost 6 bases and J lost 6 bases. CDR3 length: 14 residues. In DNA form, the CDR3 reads TGTGCCAGCAGGGGCCGACAGGGGAGCAATGAGCAGTTCTTC. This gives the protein CASRGRQGSNEQFF.

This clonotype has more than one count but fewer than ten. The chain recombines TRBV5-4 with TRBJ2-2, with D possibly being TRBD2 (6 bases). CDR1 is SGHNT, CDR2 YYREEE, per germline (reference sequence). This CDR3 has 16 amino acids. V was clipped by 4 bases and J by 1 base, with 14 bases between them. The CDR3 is CASSPPGLQNTGELFF. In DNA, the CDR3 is TGTGCCAGCAGCCCACCGGGACTTCAGAACACCGGGGAGCTGTTTTTT.

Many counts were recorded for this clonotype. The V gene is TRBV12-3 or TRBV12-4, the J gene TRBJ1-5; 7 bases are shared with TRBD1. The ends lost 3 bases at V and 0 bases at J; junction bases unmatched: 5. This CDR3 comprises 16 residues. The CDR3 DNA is TGTGCCAGCAGTTTGGGACAGACTTATAGCAATCAGCCCCAGCATTTT. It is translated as CASSLGQTYSNQPQHF.

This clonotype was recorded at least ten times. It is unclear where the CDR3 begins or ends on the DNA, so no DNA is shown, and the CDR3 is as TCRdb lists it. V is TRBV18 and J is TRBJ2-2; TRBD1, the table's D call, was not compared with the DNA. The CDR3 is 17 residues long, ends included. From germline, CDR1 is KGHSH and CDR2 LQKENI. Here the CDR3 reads CASSPCRVPTQSGSCFF.

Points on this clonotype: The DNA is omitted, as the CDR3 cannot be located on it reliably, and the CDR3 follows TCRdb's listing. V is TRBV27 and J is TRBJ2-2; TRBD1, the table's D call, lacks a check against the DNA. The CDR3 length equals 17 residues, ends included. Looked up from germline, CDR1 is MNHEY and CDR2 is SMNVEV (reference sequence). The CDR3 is CASSFRGFQGSGELFFF.

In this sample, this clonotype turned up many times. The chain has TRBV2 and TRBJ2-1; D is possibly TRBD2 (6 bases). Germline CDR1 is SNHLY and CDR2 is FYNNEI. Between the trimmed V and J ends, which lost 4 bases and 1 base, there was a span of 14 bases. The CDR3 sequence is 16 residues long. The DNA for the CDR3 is TGTGCCAGCAGTGTGTTGCGGGACCTTTCCTACAATGAGCAGTTCTTC. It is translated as CASSVLRDLSYNEQFF.

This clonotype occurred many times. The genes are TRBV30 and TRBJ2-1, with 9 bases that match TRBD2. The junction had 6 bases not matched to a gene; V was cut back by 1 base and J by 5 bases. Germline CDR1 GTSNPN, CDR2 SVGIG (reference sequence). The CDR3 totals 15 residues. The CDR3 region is CAWSGASGTHNEQFF. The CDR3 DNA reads TGTGCCTGGAGTGGGGCTAGCGGGACCCACAATGAGCAGTTCTTC.

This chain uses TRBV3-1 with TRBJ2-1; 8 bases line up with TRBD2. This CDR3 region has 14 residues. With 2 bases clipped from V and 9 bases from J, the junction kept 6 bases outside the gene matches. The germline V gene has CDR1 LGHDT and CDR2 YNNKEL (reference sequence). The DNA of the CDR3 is TGTGCCAGCAGCCAATTAGCGGGACGTACTGAGCAGTTCTTC. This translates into CASSQLAGRTEQFF.

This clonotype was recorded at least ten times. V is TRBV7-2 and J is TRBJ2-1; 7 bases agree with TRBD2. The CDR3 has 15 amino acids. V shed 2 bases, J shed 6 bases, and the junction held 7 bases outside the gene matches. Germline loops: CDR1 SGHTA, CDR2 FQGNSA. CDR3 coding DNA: TGTGCCAGCAGCTTAAGGGAGGGGAGGGCCAATGAGCAGTTCTTC. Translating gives CASSLREGRANEQFF.

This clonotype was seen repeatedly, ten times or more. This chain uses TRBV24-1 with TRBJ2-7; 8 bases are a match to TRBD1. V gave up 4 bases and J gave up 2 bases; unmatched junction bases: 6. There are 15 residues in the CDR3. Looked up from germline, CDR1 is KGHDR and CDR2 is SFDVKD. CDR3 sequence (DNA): TGTGCCACCAGTGACCCCGGGACAGGTGCCTACGAGCAGTACTTC. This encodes CATSDPGTGAYEQYF.

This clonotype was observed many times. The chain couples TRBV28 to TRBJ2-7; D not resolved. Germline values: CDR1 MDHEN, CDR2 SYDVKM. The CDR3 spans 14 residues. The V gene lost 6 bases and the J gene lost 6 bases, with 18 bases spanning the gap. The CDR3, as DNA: TGTGCCAGCAGGGGCCGGGCCTCGGGTGTCGAGCAGTACTTC. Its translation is CASRGRASGVEQYF.

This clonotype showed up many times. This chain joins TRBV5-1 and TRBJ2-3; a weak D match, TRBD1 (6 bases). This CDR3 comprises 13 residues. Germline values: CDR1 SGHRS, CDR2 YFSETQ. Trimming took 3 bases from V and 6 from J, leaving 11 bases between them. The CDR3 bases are TGCGCCAGCAGCTCGGACAGAGGGGATACGCAGTATTTT. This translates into CASSSDRGDTQYF. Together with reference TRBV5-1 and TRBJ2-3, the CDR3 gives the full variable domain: KAGVTQTPRYLIKTRGQQVTLSCSPISGHRSVSWYQQTPGQGLQFLFEYFSETQRNKGNFPGRFSGRQFSNSRSEMNVSTLELGDSALYLCASSSDRGDTQYFGPGTRLTVL.

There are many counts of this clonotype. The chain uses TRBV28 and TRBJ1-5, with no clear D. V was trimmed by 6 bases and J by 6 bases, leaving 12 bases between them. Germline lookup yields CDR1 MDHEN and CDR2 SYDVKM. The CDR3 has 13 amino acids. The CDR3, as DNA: TGTGCCAGCAGCCCTGACTCGGGTCAGCCCCAGCATTTT. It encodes CASSPDSGQPQHF.

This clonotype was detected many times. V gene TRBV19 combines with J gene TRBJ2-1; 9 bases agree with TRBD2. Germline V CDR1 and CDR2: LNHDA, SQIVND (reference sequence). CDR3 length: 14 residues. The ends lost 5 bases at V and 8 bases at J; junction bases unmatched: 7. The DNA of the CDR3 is TGTGCCAGTAGTGATGCGGGGGGGCCGGATGAGCAGTTCTTC. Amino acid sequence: CASSDAGGPDEQFF.

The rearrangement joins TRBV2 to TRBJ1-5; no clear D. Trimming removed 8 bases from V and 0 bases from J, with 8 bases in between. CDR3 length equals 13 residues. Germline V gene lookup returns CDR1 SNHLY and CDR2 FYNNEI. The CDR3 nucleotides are TGTGCCAGCGTAGTGTATAGCAATCAGCCCCAGCATTTT. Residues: CASVVYSNQPQHF.

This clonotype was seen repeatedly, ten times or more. CDR3 in amino acids: CASSQVSIRDTVFF. The CDR3 DNA reads as TGTGCCAGCAGCCAAGTGTCGATCCGGGACACGGTCTTCTTC. The chain is built from TRBV3-1 and TRBJ2-1, with a tentative D call TRBD1 (6 bases). Germline V gene lookup returns CDR1 LGHDT and CDR2 YNNKEL (reference sequence). Between the trimmed V and J ends, which lost 1 base and 16 bases, there was a span of 20 bases. CDR3 size: 14 residues.

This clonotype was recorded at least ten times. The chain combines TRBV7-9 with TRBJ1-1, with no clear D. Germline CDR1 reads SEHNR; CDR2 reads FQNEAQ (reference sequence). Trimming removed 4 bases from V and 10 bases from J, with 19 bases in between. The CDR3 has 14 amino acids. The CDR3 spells CASSSRYGFSGAFF. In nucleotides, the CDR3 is TGTGCCAGCAGCTCCCGGTACGGGTTCTCCGGAGCTTTCTTT.

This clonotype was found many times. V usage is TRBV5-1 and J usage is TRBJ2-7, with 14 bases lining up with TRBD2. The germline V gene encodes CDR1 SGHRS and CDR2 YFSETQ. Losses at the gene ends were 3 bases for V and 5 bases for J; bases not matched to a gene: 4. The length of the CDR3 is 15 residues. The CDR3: CASSSGLAGVHEQYF. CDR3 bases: TGCGCCAGCAGCTCGGGACTAGCGGGAGTCCACGAGCAGTACTTC.

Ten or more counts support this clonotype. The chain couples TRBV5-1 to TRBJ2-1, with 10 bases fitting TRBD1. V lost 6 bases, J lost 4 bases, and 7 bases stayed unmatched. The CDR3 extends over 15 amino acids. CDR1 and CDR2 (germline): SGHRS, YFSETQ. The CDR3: CASTSGTGAYNEQFF. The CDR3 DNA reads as TGCGCCAGCACTTCCGGGACAGGGGCGTACAATGAGCAGTTCTTC. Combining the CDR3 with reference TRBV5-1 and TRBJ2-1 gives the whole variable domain KAGVTQTPRYLIKTRGQQVTLSCSPISGHRSVSWYQQTPGQGLQFLFEYFSETQRNKGNFPGRFSGRQFSNSRSEMNVSTLELGDSALYLCASTSGTGAYNEQFFGPGTRLTVL.

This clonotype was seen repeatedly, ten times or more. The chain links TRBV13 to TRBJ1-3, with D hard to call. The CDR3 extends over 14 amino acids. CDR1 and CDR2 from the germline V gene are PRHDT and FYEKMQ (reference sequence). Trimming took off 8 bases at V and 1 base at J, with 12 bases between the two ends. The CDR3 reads CASGGQQSGNTIYF. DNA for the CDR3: TGTGCCAGCGGCGGCCAACAGTCTGGAAACACCATATATTTT.

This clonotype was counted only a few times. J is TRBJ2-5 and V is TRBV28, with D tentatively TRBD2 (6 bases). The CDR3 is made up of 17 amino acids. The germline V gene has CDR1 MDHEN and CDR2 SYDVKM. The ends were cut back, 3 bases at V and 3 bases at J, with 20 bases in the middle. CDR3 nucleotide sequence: TGTGCCAGCAGTTTTTCTGACAGCGGGCGGTTAAAAGAGACCCAGTACTTC. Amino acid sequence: CASSFSDSGRLKETQYF. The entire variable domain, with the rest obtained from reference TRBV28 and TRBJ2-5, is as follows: DVKVTQSSRYLVKRTGEKVFLECVQDMDHENMFWYRQDPGLGLRLIYFSYDVKMKEKGDIPEGYSVSREKKERFSLILESASTNQTSMYLCASSFSDSGRLKETQYFGPGTRLLVL.